This TCR beta chain came from a study of cytomegalovirus exposure and HLA in healthy donors. Overall study: Early release data held roughly 90 million unique TCRs from HLA-typed donors. Study-wide results and caveats: Rare TCR sequences predominated, though certain public TCRs were found in many donors. HLA alleles showed associations with about 17,000 TCR beta sequences in a later analysis, at a 0.05 false discovery rate.

This CDR3 has 17 residues. The junction had 12 bases not matched to a gene; V was cut back by 7 bases and J by 4 bases. Germline-derived CDR1 and CDR2 are SGDLS and YYNGEE. As regards this clone: Its antigen remains unknown.

Donors in the study were healthy people who gave bone marrow. Vbeta (60) and Jbeta (13) primers were used in the PCR. Sequencing was performed with immunoSEQ multiplex PCR; in TCRdb, only in-frame clones are kept and a portion is missing. This table has about 170,000 clones, approximately 70% appearing once. The chain recombines TRBV9 with TRBJ2-5; TRBD2 aligns across 14 bases. The material sequenced was PBMCs. This sequence originates from a human donor in good health. The CDR3 region has the DNA TGTGCCAGCGCATCCGGGACTAGCGGGGGTCCACTAGAGACCCAGTACTTC. Residues: CASASGTSGGPLETQYF.